This section outlines one T cell receptor (beta chain) sequence together with its context. Its target is unknown. TCRdb's table, derived via immunoSEQ multiplex PCR, lists solely in-frame clones and lacks some. The sample shows roughly 92,000 clones, about 90% of them seen only once. The record originates from a study of OX40 agonist ivuxolimab in advanced cancers. About the research overall: Ivuxolimab is a fully human IgG2 antibody that activates OX40 (CD134). Patients with prior anti-PD-1, anti-PD-L1 or anti-CTLA-4 therapy were eligible; 40% had some.

In germline, CDR1 is SEHNR, CDR2 FQNEAQ (reference sequence). The V and J ends lost 1 base and 5 bases respectively, with 11 bases between them. This CDR3 is built from 14 residues. Study findings and constraints: Blood T cells, both CD4+ and CD8+, expanded clonally by week 6 at 0.1 to 3.0 mg/kg. More expanded clones were found, on average, in CD8+ than in CD4+ T cells.

This chain connects TRBV7-9 to TRBJ1-2; D is ambiguous. The source material was CD4+ or CD8+ T cells sorted from blood, sampled in a trial of the OX40 agonist ivuxolimab. The source is an adult with an advanced solid tumor such as melanoma, head and neck, liver or kidney cancer. This chain's CDR3 is CASSLETLGYGYTF. The CDR3 region has the DNA TGTGCCAGCAGCTTAGAGACCCTTGGGTATGGCTACACCTTC.